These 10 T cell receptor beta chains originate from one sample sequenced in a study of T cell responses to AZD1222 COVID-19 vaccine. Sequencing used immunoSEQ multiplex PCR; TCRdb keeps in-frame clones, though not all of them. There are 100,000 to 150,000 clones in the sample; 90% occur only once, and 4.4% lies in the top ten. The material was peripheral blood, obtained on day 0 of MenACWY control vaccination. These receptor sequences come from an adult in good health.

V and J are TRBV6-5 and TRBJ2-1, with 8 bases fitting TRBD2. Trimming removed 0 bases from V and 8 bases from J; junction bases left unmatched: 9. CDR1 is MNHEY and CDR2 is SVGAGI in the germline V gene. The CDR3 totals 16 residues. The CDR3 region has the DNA TGTGCCAGCAGTTACTCGATGGGGCCCGGGGGGGATGAGCAGTTCTTC. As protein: CASSYSMGPGGDEQFF.

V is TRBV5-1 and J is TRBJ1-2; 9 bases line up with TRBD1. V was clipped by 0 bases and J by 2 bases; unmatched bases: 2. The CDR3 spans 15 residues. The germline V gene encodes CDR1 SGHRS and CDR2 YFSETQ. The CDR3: CASSLEGTGNYGYTF. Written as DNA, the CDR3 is TGCGCCAGCAGCTTGGAGGGGACAGGGAACTATGGCTACACCTTC.

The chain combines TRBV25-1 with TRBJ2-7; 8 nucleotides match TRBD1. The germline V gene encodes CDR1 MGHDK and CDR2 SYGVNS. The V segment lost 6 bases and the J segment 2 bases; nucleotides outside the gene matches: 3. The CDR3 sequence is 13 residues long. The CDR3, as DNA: TGTGCCAGCAGGGGACAGGATACCTACGAGCAGTACTTC. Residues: CASRGQDTYEQYF.

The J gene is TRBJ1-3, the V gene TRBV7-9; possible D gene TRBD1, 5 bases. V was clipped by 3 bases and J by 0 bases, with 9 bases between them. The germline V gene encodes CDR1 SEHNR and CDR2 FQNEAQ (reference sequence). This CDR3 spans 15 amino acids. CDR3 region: CASSFFDSSGNTIYF. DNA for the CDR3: TGTGCCAGCAGCTTTTTCGACAGCTCTGGAAACACCATATATTTT.

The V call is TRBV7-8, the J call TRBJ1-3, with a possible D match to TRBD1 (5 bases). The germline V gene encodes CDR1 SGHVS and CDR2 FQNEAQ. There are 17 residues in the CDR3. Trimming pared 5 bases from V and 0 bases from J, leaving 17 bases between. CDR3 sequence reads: CASSHLRGLISGNTIYF. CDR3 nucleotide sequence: TGTGCCAGCAGCCACCTAAGGGGCCTTATCTCTGGAAACACCATATATTTT.

CDR3 DNA: TGTGCCAGCACCACAGGGGCGGCGTCCTACGAGCAGTACGTC. Translation: CASTTGAASYEQYV. J is TRBJ2-7 and V is TRBV3-1 (or the pseudogene TRBV3-2); 7 nucleotides line up with TRBD1. Per germline, CDR1 LGHDT and CDR2 YNNKEL (reference sequence). Trimming at V came to 7 bases and at J to 1 base, leaving 7 bases not matched to a gene. CDR3 length: 14 residues.

CDR3 nucleotides: TGTGCCAGCAGCTTTGGCGACAGCGAGAATACGCAGTATTTT. Translated: CASSFGDSENTQYF. This chain links TRBV7-6 with TRBJ2-3, with D maybe TRBD1 (5 bases). Germline CDR1 SGHVS, CDR2 FNYEAQ. V lost 3 bases, J lost 7 bases, and 14 bases lay in between. The CDR3 consists of 14 residues.

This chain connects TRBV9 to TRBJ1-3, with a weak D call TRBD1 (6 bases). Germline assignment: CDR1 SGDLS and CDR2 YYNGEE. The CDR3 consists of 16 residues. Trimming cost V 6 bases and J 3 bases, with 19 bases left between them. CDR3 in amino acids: CASTDDRRGIGNTIYF. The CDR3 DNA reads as TGTGCCAGCACCGATGACAGGCGCGGGATTGGAAACACCATATATTTT.

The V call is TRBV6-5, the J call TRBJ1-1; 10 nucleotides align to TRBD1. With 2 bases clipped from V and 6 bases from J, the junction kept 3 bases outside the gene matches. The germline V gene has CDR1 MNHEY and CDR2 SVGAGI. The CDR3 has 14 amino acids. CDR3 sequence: CASSYGQGGAEAFF. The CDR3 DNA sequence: TGTGCCAGCAGTTACGGACAGGGGGGTGCTGAAGCTTTCTTT.

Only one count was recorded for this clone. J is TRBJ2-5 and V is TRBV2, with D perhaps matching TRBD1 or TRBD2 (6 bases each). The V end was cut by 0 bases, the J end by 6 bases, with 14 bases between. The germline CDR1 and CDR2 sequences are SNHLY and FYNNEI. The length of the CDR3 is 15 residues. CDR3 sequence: CASSEAQGGTKTQYF. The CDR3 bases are TGTGCCAGCAGTGAAGCGCAAGGGGGGACCAAGACCCAGTACTTC. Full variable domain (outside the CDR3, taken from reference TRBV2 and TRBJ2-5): EPEVTQTPSHQVTQMGQEVILRCVPISNHLYFYWYRQILGQKVEFLVSFYNNEISEKSEIFDDQFSVERPDGSNFTLKIRSTKLEDSAMYFCASSEAQGGTKTQYFGPGTRLLVL.